One and the same sample provided the 2 T cell receptor beta chains below, sequenced in a study of CD8 T cells in ankylosing spondylitis. Via MiXCR, TCRdb re-called the 5' RACE reads, giving one row per CDR3 protein. The sample includes about 350,000 distinct CDR3 sequences, 20% of them seen just once. The sequenced material came from blood, either unsorted or a sorted T cell fraction (not recorded which). These receptors were taken from a male donor with ankylosing spondylitis or in good health (not recorded which).

CDR3 coding DNA: TGTGCCAGCAGCCCAGGGATCTCCCCCACTGAAGCTTTCTTT. Translating gives CASSPGISPTEAFF. This chain uses TRBV5-5 with TRBJ1-1; weak D call: TRBD1 (5 bases). The CDR3 covers 14 residues. CDR1 is SGHKS, CDR2 YYEKEE, per germline (reference sequence). The V gene lost 4 bases and the J gene lost 4 bases, with 14 bases spanning the gap.

This clonotype occurred a few times. The chain is built from TRBV30 and TRBJ1-4; a possible D gene is TRBD1 (5 bases). From germline, CDR1 is GTSNPN and CDR2 SVGIG (reference sequence). The CDR3 has 13 amino acids. The V end was cut by 6 bases, the J end by 7 bases, with 15 bases between. The CDR3 DNA follows: TGTGCCTGTGAACGATTGAGGGGTGAAAAACTGTTTTTT. The encoded protein is CACERLRGEKLFF.